What follows are 4 T cell receptor beta chains derived from one specimen sequenced in a study of human T cells and chemical hapten exposure. This sample's time point: pre-sensitization, week 0. Treatment specified: therapeutic diphenylcyclopropenone sensitization with weekly scalp DPC. MiXCR, applied by TCRdb to the RACE reads, yields one record per CDR3 protein. The table records roughly 380,000 distinct CDR3 sequences, approximately 5.1% of them present only once. Sequencing used whole blood, obtained in connection with sensitization to the hapten diphenylcyclopropenone (DPC). The receptors stem from a woman between 45 and 65 years old with alopecia areata. Some clones in this sample may be carry-over from other donors' samples.

Only a few counts were recorded for this clonotype. In nucleotides, the CDR3 is TGTGCCAGCAGTTCTCCGGGACAGGGGGCGCGAAATGAGCAGTTCTTC. The encoded protein is CASSSPGQGARNEQFF. The chain uses TRBV27 and TRBJ2-1, with 12 bases lining up with TRBD1. Germline CDR1 MNHEY, CDR2 SMNVEV (reference sequence). The CDR3 contains 16 residues. V gave up 4 bases and J gave up 7 bases; unmatched junction bases: 8.

The chain employs TRBV6-2 or TRBV6-3 and TRBJ2-7; D is uncertain. The ends were cut back, 2 bases at V and 6 bases at J, with 8 bases in the middle. This CDR3 region has 12 residues. From germline, CDR1 is MNHEY and CDR2 SVGEGT. CDR3 residues: CASSYAPGEQYF. The CDR3 bases are TGTGCCAGCAGTTACGCCCCAGGCGAGCAGTACTTC.

In this sample, this clonotype turned up many times. V gene TRBV28 combines with J gene TRBJ2-7, with a weak D call TRBD2 (5 bases). The CDR3 totals 15 residues. CDR1 is MDHEN, CDR2 SYDVKM, per germline. The germline V and J ends were trimmed by 6 bases and 2 bases, with 17 bases remaining between them. The CDR3 DNA sequence: TGTGCCAGCAGGGTCCTAGCTGGAGGCGCCTACGAGCAGTACTTC. It is translated as CASRVLAGGAYEQYF. Full variable domain (rest looked up from reference TRBV28 and TRBJ2-7): DVKVTQSSRYLVKRTGEKVFLECVQDMDHENMFWYRQDPGLGLRLIYFSYDVKMKEKGDIPEGYSVSREKKERFSLILESASTNQTSMYLCASRVLAGGAYEQYFGPGTRLTVT.

This clonotype was recorded many times. In nucleotides, the CDR3 is TGTGCCAGCAGGGAGACAGGAAACTATCAGCCCCAGCATTTT. Amino acid sequence: CASRETGNYQPQHF. The V and J genes are TRBV6-2 or TRBV6-3 and TRBJ1-5, with TRBD1 as a possible D gene (6 bases). The CDR3 is made up of 14 amino acids. The V gene lost 6 bases and the J gene lost 5 bases, with 14 bases spanning the gap. Germline CDR1 is MNHEY and CDR2 is SVGEGT.